A selection of T cell receptor beta chains follows, all from one sample in a study of cytomegalovirus exposure and HLA in healthy donors. Clones were read by immunoSEQ multiplex PCR, and TCRdb kept only the in-frame ones, dropping some. This sample has about 150,000 clones, with roughly 83% found just once. The specimen sequenced was PBMCs. The source is a man younger than 45 in good health and CMV-seropositive. CDR3s include the opening cysteine and the closing phenylalanine or tryptophan. The order of the fields is CDR3 protein, CDR3 length, V gene.

CDR3 protein: CASSQTTTGYTEAFF; CDR3 length: 15; V gene: TRBV4-1
CDR3 protein: CASSIQRGPWETQYF; CDR3 length: 15; V gene: TRBV19
CDR3 protein: CASSINRNPGEKLFF; CDR3 length: 15; V gene: TRBV19
CDR3 protein: CASSQGEGYTF; CDR3 length: 11; V gene: TRBV6-5
CDR3 protein: CASSFDTPIAFF; CDR3 length: 12; V gene: TRBV7-2
CDR3 protein: CAWKNPDRANEKLFF; CDR3 length: 15; V gene: TRBV30
CDR3 protein: CATMSPGLVVDTQYF; CDR3 length: 15; V gene: TRBV15
CDR3 protein: CSVDRQGSYEQYF; CDR3 length: 13; V gene: TRBV29-1
CDR3 protein: CASGFEGTRNQPQHF; CDR3 length: 15; V gene: TRBV12-5
CDR3 protein: CASSSTGWNYPFEAFF; CDR3 length: 16; V gene: TRBV7-2